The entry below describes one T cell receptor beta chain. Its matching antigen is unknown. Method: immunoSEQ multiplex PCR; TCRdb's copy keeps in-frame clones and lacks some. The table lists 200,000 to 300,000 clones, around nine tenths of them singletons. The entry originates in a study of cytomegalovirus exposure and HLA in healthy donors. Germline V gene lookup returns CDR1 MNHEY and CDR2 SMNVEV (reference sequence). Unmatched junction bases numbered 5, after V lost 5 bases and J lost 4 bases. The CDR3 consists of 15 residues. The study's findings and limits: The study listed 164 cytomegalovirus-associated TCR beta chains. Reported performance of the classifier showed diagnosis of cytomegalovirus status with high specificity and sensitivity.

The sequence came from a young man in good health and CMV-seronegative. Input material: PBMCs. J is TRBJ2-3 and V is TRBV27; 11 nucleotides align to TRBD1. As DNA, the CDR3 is TGTGCCAGCAGTCGAGGACAGGGGGCTTCAGATACGCAGTATTTT. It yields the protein CASSRGQGASDTQYF.